The 18 T cell receptor beta chains given below trace back to one sample, sequenced in a study of blood T cells in healthy people across ages (dated by TCRdb to the mid-2010s). The library relied on 5' RACE. Sequenced on an Illumina HiSeq 2500. A second roughly 6 to 11 cycle PCR used a sample-barcoded 5' primer and a J-beta primer mix. In-frame beta chains were kept once TCRdb had trimmed the public reads at Q25 with fastp and called clones with MiXCR. Identical CDR3 proteins give one entry, which carries the most common genes and DNA. The sample contains about 620,000 distinct CDR3 sequences, about 21% of them found a single time. Together, the top ten hold more than 3% of the sample. The sequencing sample was made of blood. Receptors were obtained from a man in his 70s in good health.

The chain employs TRBV10-2 and TRBJ2-3; 8 bases match TRBD2. The trim removed 5 bases at V and 8 bases at J, leaving 6 bases unmatched. Per the germline V gene, CDR1 is WSHSY and CDR2 is SAAADI. This CDR3 is 13 amino acids long. The CDR3 nucleotides are TGCGCCAGCAGTATCGGGACTAGTGGTACGCAGTATTTT. Its translation: CASSIGTSGTQYF.

This clonotype was recorded at least ten times. V gene TRBV4-2 combines with J gene TRBJ2-5, with a weak D call TRBD2 (5 bases). V was clipped by 1 base and J by 3 bases, with 6 bases between them. Germline V CDR1 and CDR2: LGHNA, YNFKEQ. This CDR3 has 13 amino acids. The chain's CDR3 is CASSQGEKETQYF. CDR3 DNA sequence: TGTGCCAGCAGCCAAGGGGAGAAAGAGACCCAGTACTTC.

This clonotype was detected a few times. The chain couples TRBV20-1 to TRBJ1-5; D remains ambiguous. The CDR3 loop spans 14 amino acids. V lost 5 bases and J 7 bases, leaving 18 bases between the germline ends. Germline loops: CDR1 DFQATT, CDR2 SNEGSKA (reference sequence). CDR3 sequence: CSAPRPGDGQPQHF. In DNA, the CDR3 is TGCAGTGCTCCCAGACCGGGAGATGGCCAGCCCCAGCATTTT.

This rearrangement joins TRBV28 to TRBJ2-4; D unresolved. The CDR3 runs 15 residues. From germline, CDR1 is MDHEN and CDR2 SYDVKM. The V end was cut by 5 bases, the J end by 0 bases, with 11 bases between. The CDR3 here is CASSPNALAKNIQYF. The DNA of the CDR3 is TGTGCCAGCAGTCCCAACGCCCTAGCCAAAAACATTCAGTACTTC. The whole variable domain, filled in from reference TRBV28 and TRBJ2-4, reads DVKVTQSSRYLVKRTGEKVFLECVQDMDHENMFWYRQDPGLGLRLIYFSYDVKMKEKGDIPEGYSVSREKKERFSLILESASTNQTSMYLCASSPNALAKNIQYFGAGTRLSVL.

This clonotype was counted at least ten times. The genes are TRBV13 and TRBJ2-4; TRBD1 matches 9 bases. The V segment lost 6 bases and the J segment 4 bases; nucleotides outside the gene matches: 4. CDR3 size: 14 residues. Germline CDR1 is PRHDT and CDR2 is FYEKMQ (reference sequence). The CDR3 nucleotides are TGTGCCAGCAGGGGGGACAGGGAAAAAAACATTCAGTACTTC. Translated, it gives CASRGDREKNIQYF. The full variable domain, its missing parts supplied by reference TRBV13 and TRBJ2-4, is AAGVIQSPRHLIKEKRETATLKCYPIPRHDTVYWYQQGPGQDPQFLISFYEKMQSDKGSIPDRFSAQQFSDYHSELNMSSLELGDSALYFCASRGDREKNIQYFGAGTRLSVL.

The V and J genes are TRBV5-6 and TRBJ2-3; TRBD2 aligns across 9 bases. Germline values: CDR1 SGHDT, CDR2 YYEEEE. There are 16 residues in the CDR3. The ends lost 1 base at V and 4 bases at J; junction bases unmatched: 7. The chain's CDR3 is CASSLSAGGLADTQYF. CDR3 sequence (DNA): TGTGCCAGCAGCTTGTCGGCGGGAGGGCTCGCAGATACGCAGTATTTT. The variable domain in full, completed from reference TRBV5-6 and TRBJ2-3, reads DAGVTQSPTHLIKTRGQQVTLRCSPKSGHDTVSWYQQALGQGPQFIFQYYEEEERQRGNFPDRFSGHQFPNYSSELNVNALLLGDSALYLCASSLSAGGLADTQYFGPGTRLTVL.

There are a few counts of this clonotype. J is TRBJ2-7 and V is TRBV20-1; D may be TRBD2 (5 bases). CDR3 length: 13 amino acids. The germline V and J ends were trimmed by 1 base and 6 bases, with 13 bases remaining between them. Per the germline V gene, CDR1 is DFQATT and CDR2 is SNEGSKA (reference sequence). The CDR3 is CSARGHGLGEQYF. In DNA, the CDR3 is TGCAGTGCTAGAGGGCACGGACTTGGCGAGCAGTACTTC.

This clonotype has more than one count but fewer than ten. The J gene is TRBJ1-1, the V gene TRBV29-1; the D gene is possibly TRBD1 (6 bases). Deletions cut 4 bases from V and 6 bases from J, with 12 bases between. This CDR3 has 12 amino acids. The germline CDR1 and CDR2 sequences are SQVTM and ANQGSEA. CDR3 bases: TGCAGCGTTGGAACCCCAGGGGCTGAAGCTTTCTTT. This sequence encodes CSVGTPGAEAFF.

This chain joins TRBV4-3 and TRBJ1-4; 7 positions match TRBD1. The J segment lost 5 bases and the V segment lost 1 base, leaving 7 bases of the junction unmatched. Germline V gene lookup returns CDR1 LGHNA and CDR2 YSLEER. The CDR3 contains 16 residues. CDR3 in amino acids: CASSQGAGRGNEKLFF. The CDR3 coding sequence is TGCGCCAGCAGCCAAGGGGCGGGCAGGGGGAATGAAAAACTGTTTTTT.

The sample holds many counts of this clonotype. J is TRBJ2-2 and V is TRBV5-1; tentatively, D is TRBD1 or TRBD2 (7 bases each). Germline-derived CDR1 and CDR2 are SGHRS and YFSETQ. The CDR3 contains 15 residues. Trimming pared 4 bases from V and 2 bases from J, leaving 12 bases between. CDR3 in amino acids: CASSRGDRNTGELFF. The CDR3 DNA follows: TGCGCCAGCAGCCGGGGGGACAGAAACACCGGGGAGCTGTTTTTT. The variable domain in full, completed from reference TRBV5-1 and TRBJ2-2, reads KAGVTQTPRYLIKTRGQQVTLSCSPISGHRSVSWYQQTPGQGLQFLFEYFSETQRNKGNFPGRFSGRQFSNSRSEMNVSTLELGDSALYLCASSRGDRNTGELFFGEGSRLTVL.

This clonotype was observed a handful of times. CDR3 region: CASSLAGVGRYEQYF. CDR3 DNA: TGTGCCAGCAGTTTAGCAGGGGTGGGGCGCTACGAGCAGTACTTC. This chain connects TRBV12-3 or TRBV12-4 to TRBJ2-7, with D possibly being TRBD1 (5 bases). This CDR3 region has 15 residues. Trimming took 0 bases from V and 3 from J, leaving 12 bases between them.

About this clonotype itself: A much larger clone sits a single nucleotide away, making a read error possible. This sequence joins TRBV7-2 and TRBJ1-3; no reliable D call. CDR1 SGHTA and CDR2 FQGNSA come from the germline V gene. The CDR3 spans 14 residues. The ends were cut back, 1 base at V and 3 bases at J, with 7 bases in the middle. The CDR3, as DNA: TGTGCCAGCAGCTTAGACGGCTTTGGAAACACCATATATTTT. This translates into CASSLDGFGNTIYF.

The V call is TRBV28, the J call TRBJ2-5, with TRBD2 matching 10 bases. The V and J ends lost 6 bases and 5 bases, in that order; junction bases with no gene match: 6. The CDR3 contains 14 residues. CDR1 is MDHEN, CDR2 SYDVKM, per germline. CDR3 protein: CASRLLAGVETQYF. The DNA of the CDR3 is TGTGCCAGCAGGCTTCTAGCGGGAGTGGAGACCCAGTACTTC.

The rearrangement joins TRBV29-1 to TRBJ2-1, with D maybe TRBD1 (7 bases). Germline V gene sequence: CDR1 SQVTM, CDR2 ANQGSEA. V shed 4 bases and J shed 5 bases, with 15 bases lying between them. The CDR3 is 14 amino acids. The CDR3 sequence is CSVVGRGVDNEQFF. In DNA form, the CDR3 reads TGCAGCGTTGTCGGCAGGGGGGTCGACAATGAGCAGTTCTTC.

This chain uses TRBV5-1 with TRBJ2-5; 9 nucleotides agree with TRBD1. Germline V gene lookup returns CDR1 SGHRS and CDR2 YFSETQ. V was clipped by 4 bases and J by 5 bases; unmatched bases: 6. This CDR3 spans 14 amino acids. The CDR3: CASSPGQGFETQYF. CDR3 nucleotide sequence: TGCGCCAGCAGCCCGGGACAGGGTTTCGAGACCCAGTACTTC.

This clonotype was observed a few times. The chain uses TRBV5-4 and TRBJ2-5, with 8 bases identical to TRBD1. V gave up 4 bases and J gave up 4 bases; unmatched junction bases: 3. CDR1 is SGHNT and CDR2 is YYREEE in the germline V gene (reference sequence). The CDR3 is 13 amino acids. CDR3 bases: TGTGCCAGCAGCATGGACAGGGTAGAGACCCAGTACTTC. The encoded protein is CASSMDRVETQYF.

V usage is TRBV7-6 and J usage is TRBJ2-7; 8 bases line up with TRBD2. This CDR3 region has 14 residues. The germline V gene encodes CDR1 SGHVS and CDR2 FNYEAQ. V was clipped by 6 bases and J by 6 bases; unmatched bases: 10. The DNA for the CDR3 is TGTGCCAGCAGAAAATCCGGGACTAGTCCCGAGCAGTACTTC. Its translation is CASRKSGTSPEQYF.

The table lists this clonotype with a few counts. The CDR3 DNA reads as TGCAGCGTCCGACTAGACTCCTACGAGCAGTACTTC. It yields the protein CSVRLDSYEQYF. The chain couples TRBV29-1 to TRBJ2-5; TRBD2 might be the D (6 bases). The J call is uncertain, as TRBJ2-7 better fits the DNA end. The germline gives CDR1 SQVTM, CDR2 ANQGSEA. The CDR3 loop spans 12 amino acids.